This T cell receptor (beta chain) was captured by sequencing in a study of T cell responses to AZD1222 COVID-19 vaccine (dated by TCRdb to about 2021). Describing the broader study: A total of about 250 trial participants underwent TCR sequencing, of whom 207 had received two doses of AZD1222 and approximately 26 had received two doses of the MenACWY control vaccine. Enrollment into the trials was organized by age into subgroups of 18-55, 56-69 and 70-plus years, and those subgroups contained roughly 150, 30 and 60 TCR-sequenced participants, respectively.

The CDR3 regions of human TCRbeta chains were analyzed by immunosequencing. The original methods were these. TCRs in the repertoires were compared against a reference library of SARS-CoV-2-specific TCRs that had been generated with the MIRA antigen-specificity platform. Breadth was defined as the fraction of unique TCRs that were SARS-CoV-2-associated, and depth was defined as the fraction of total T cells that were SARS-CoV-2-associated. Using the MIRA data, each spike-specific TCR was mapped to the spike region that the TCR reacts to and placed in a CD4 or CD8 class. Log10-transformed breadth and depth values were compared by one-way ANOVA with Sidak's multiple comparisons tests. TCRdb limited this immuneACCESS table to in-frame rearrangements with V and J called. A share of clones is missing; checked studies link under half to unresolved V genes, and the rest is unexplained. That table supplies the V and J calls and clone size; D and trimming were determined from the DNA. Counted in this sample were roughly 200,000 clones; around 94% of them appeared once. Approximately 1.7% of the sample goes to the ten largest clones.

Overall results and qualifications from the work: The 56-69-year group was small, and its depth increase did not reach significance, likely because of low power. Conclusions about previously exposed vaccinees are limited, since just five or six AZD1222 recipients were seropositive for SARS-CoV-2 at baseline. Participants were mostly white British and included more females than males, and it was suggested by the authors that clonal diversity may have been underestimated. The whole spike protein was spanned by vaccine-associated CD4 TCRs, and dominant responses were seen in regions 160-218 and 743-854. A significant rise in spike-specific TCR breadth and depth was observed after two AZD1222 doses relative to day 0 and relative to MenACWY recipients. Because no day 14 peak-response samples were available, the repertoires could be characterized only after the peak T cell response. Reportedly, almost half of the unique spike-specific TCRs recognized epitopes lying outside the regions that are mutated in the B.1.351 and B.1.1.7 variants.

This clone occurred once. No cognate antigen has been identified for it. The record has no base qualities; no much larger clone is one base away. This specimen's time point label, interpreted: about 28 days (+/-7) after the second vaccine dose. The sample's treatment or condition label is to be understood as: meningococcal conjugate vaccine given as trial control. Samples from vaccinated people were obtained from the UK trials COV001 and COV002, which included a single-blind randomized controlled phase 2/3 trial of AZD1222 (ChAdOx1 nCoV-19) in healthy adults. Trial participant PBMC samples were collected at day 0 and day 28 after the second dose for TCRbeta chain sequencing. CDR1 and CDR2 are read off the germline V gene as KGHSH and LQKENI. The CDR3 goes from the cysteine to the phenylalanine over 15 residues. Of the read, only the CDR3 DNA is kept; its 45 bases are in frame from base 1. Clipping removes 5 bases from V and 2 bases from J, with 2 as the unmatched junction base count.

Material: peripheral blood, obtained 28 days after the second dose of the MenACWY control vaccine. The receptor was derived from an adult who received the MenACWY meningococcal vaccine as a control. The chain couples TRBV18 to TRBJ2-1; a stretch of 11 junction bases matches TRBD2. CDR3 protein: CASSTGLAAYNEQFF. The base sequence is TGTGCCAGCTCAACGGGACTAGCGGCCTACAATGAGCAGTTCTTC.